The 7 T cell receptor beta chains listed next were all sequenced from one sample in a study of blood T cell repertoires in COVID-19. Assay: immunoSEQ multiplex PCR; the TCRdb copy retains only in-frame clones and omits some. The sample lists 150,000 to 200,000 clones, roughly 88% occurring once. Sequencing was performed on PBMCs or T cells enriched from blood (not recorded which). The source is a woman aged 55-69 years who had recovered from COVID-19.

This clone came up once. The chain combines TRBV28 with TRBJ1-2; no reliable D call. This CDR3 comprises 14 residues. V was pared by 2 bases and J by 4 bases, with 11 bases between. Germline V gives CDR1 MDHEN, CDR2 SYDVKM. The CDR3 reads CASSLESLGYGYTF. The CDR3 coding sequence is TGTGCCAGCAGTTTAGAATCCCTCGGCTATGGCTACACCTTC.

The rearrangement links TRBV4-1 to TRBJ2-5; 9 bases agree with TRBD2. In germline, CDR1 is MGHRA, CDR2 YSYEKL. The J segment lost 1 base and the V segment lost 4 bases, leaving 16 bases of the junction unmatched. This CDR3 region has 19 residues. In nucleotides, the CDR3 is TGCGCCAGCAGCCGATTCCCTAGCGGGATCCCCGTCACCCAAGAGACCCAGTACTTC. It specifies CASSRFPSGIPVTQETQYF.

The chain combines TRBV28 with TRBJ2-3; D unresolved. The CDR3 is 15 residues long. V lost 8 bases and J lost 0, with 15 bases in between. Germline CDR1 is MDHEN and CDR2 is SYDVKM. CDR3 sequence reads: CASVTEQHSTDTQYF. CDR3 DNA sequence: TGTGCCAGCGTTACCGAACAACACAGCACAGATACGCAGTATTTT. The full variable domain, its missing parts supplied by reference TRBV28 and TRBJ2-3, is DVKVTQSSRYLVKRTGEKVFLECVQDMDHENMFWYRQDPGLGLRLIYFSYDVKMKEKGDIPEGYSVSREKKERFSLILESASTNQTSMYLCASVTEQHSTDTQYFGPGTRLTVL.

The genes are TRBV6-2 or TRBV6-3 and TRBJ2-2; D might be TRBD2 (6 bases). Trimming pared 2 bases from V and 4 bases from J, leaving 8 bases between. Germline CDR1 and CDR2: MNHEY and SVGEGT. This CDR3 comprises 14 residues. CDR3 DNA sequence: TGTGCCAGCAGTTACCCGGGAGTCACCGGGGAGCTGTTTTTT. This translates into CASSYPGVTGELFF.

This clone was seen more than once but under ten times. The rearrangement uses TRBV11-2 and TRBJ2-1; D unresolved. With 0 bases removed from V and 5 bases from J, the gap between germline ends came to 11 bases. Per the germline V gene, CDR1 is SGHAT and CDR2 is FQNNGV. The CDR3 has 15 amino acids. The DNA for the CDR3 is TGTGCCAGCAGCTTAGAAAGACTGGTTAACAATGAGCAGTTCTTC. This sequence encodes CASSLERLVNNEQFF.

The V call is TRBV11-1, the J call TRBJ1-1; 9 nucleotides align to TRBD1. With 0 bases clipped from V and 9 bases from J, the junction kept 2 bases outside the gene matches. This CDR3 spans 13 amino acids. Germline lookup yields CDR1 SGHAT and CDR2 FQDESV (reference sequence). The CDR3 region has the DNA TGTGCCAGCAGCTTAGCTACAGGGGGCAAAGCTTTCTTT. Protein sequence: CASSLATGGKAFF.

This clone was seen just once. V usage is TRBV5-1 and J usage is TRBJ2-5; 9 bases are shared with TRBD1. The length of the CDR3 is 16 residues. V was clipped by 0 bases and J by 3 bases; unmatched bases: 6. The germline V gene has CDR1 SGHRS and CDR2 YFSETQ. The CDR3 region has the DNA TGCGCCAGCAGCTTGGAAGGGACAGGGAGGGAAGAGACCCAGTACTTC. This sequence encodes CASSLEGTGREETQYF.